These 32 T cell receptor beta chains came from one sample sequenced in a study of cytotoxic CD8 clonotypes in ibrutinib-treated CLL listed by TCRdb under 2021. Library generation was performed with the immunoSEQ multiplex PCR assay. Not all clones reach the TCRdb copy of this immuneACCESS table, which keeps in-frame sequences only. Checked studies attribute under half of the gap to unresolved V genes and leave the rest unexplained. The sample table lists about 130,000 clones, around 85% of them with a count of one. About 2% of the sample comes from the top ten. The time point tag for this specimen amounts to: less than 30 months on ibrutinib. The sequencing here drew on PBMCs, taken after 24 months of ibrutinib treatment. The receptors here all came from a human donor with chronic lymphocytic leukemia.

The J gene is TRBJ1-5, the V gene TRBV28; D is uncertain. Trimming cost V 2 bases and J 0 bases, with 8 bases left between them. The CDR3 is made up of 15 amino acids. The germline CDR1 and CDR2 sequences are MDHEN and SYDVKM. CDR3 nucleotide sequence: TGTGCCAGCAGTTTAGGAGGAAATAGCAATCAGCCCCAGCATTTT. This gives the protein CASSLGGNSNQPQHF.

V is TRBV7-6 and J is TRBJ2-5, with 7 bases lining up with TRBD2. Unmatched junction bases numbered 8, after V lost 5 bases and J lost 5 bases. The CDR3 is made up of 14 amino acids. Germline-derived CDR1 and CDR2 are SGHVS and FNYEAQ. CDR3 sequence reads: CASSPGGNPETQYF. CDR3 nucleotide sequence: TGTGCCAGCAGCCCCGGGGGGAACCCGGAGACCCAGTACTTC. The full variable domain, in which reference TRBV7-6 and TRBJ2-5 provide the parts outside the CDR3, is GAGVSQSPRYKVTKRGQDVALRCDPISGHVSLYWYRQALGQGPEFLTYFNYEAQQDKSGLPNDRFSAERPEGSISTLTIQRTEQRDSAMYRCASSPGGNPETQYFGPGTRLLVL.

The chain recombines TRBV2 with TRBJ2-5; D unresolved. The CDR3 loop spans 13 amino acids. Trimming left V 1 base short and J 5 bases short, with 8 bases between. Looked up from germline, CDR1 is SNHLY and CDR2 is FYNNEI. CDR3: CASSEVGRETQYF. DNA of the CDR3: TGTGCCAGCAGTGAAGTAGGAAGGGAGACCCAGTACTTC. Full variable domain (outside the CDR3, taken from reference TRBV2 and TRBJ2-5): EPEVTQTPSHQVTQMGQEVILRCVPISNHLYFYWYRQILGQKVEFLVSFYNNEISEKSEIFDDQFSVERPDGSNFTLKIRSTKLEDSAMYFCASSEVGRETQYFGPGTRLLVL.

This sequence joins TRBV18 and TRBJ1-1, with D maybe TRBD1 (5 bases). This CDR3 is 14 amino acids long. Per the germline V gene, CDR1 is KGHSH and CDR2 is LQKENI. V lost 1 base, J lost 2 bases, and 8 bases lay in between. CDR3 nucleotides: TGTGCCAGCTCACCACGGGGCGATAACACTGAAGCTTTCTTT. This sequence encodes CASSPRGDNTEAFF. Combining the CDR3 with reference TRBV18 and TRBJ1-1 gives the whole variable domain NAGVMQNPRHLVRRRGQEARLRCSPMKGHSHVYWYRQLPEEGLKFMVYLQKENIIDESGMPKERFSAEFPKEGPSILRIQQVVRGDSAAYFCASSPRGDNTEAFFGQGTRLTVV.

The chain uses TRBV19 and TRBJ2-2, with D possibly matching TRBD2 (5 bases). Trimming pared 3 bases from V and 4 bases from J, leaving 9 bases between. The CDR3 spans 14 residues. Germline CDR1 LNHDA, CDR2 SQIVND (reference sequence). The CDR3 region has the DNA TGTGCCAGTAGTATCGCTGCGGGCACCGGGGAGCTGTTTTTT. Amino acid sequence: CASSIAAGTGELFF.

V is TRBV10-3 and J is TRBJ2-2, with D possibly matching TRBD2 (6 bases). The CDR3 extends over 13 amino acids. The V end lost 3 bases, the J end lost 13 bases, and 15 bases lay between the germline ends. Germline V lookup: CDR1 ENHRY, CDR2 SYGVKD. This CDR3 reads CAISDGRDALLFF. CDR3 bases: TGTGCCATCAGTGACGGGCGGGACGCTTTGCTGTTTTTT.

CDR3 region: CASSVGTENEKLFF. CDR3 in DNA: TGTGCCAGCAGCGTCGGGACAGAGAATGAAAAACTGTTTTTT. The V gene is TRBV7-9, the J gene TRBJ1-4, with 7 bases that match TRBD1. The length of the CDR3 is 14 residues. Germline CDR1 reads SEHNR; CDR2 reads FQNEAQ (reference sequence). V lost 5 bases and J lost 5; bases outside the gene matches: 5.

J is TRBJ1-3 and V is TRBV7-2; no definite D call. This CDR3 comprises 14 residues. The germline V gene encodes CDR1 SGHTA and CDR2 FQGNSA. Trimming stripped 1 base from V and 4 bases from J, with 8 bases between. CDR3 in amino acids: CASSLGSPGNTIYF. As DNA, the CDR3 is TGTGCCAGCAGCTTAGGTTCACCCGGAAACACCATATATTTT.

This clone was picked up one time. The genes are TRBV7-2 and TRBJ2-7; 10 nucleotides line up with TRBD1. V lost 1 base and J lost 6; bases outside the gene matches: 0. CDR1 SGHTA and CDR2 FQGNSA come from the germline V gene. The CDR3 runs 13 residues. The CDR3 sequence is CASSLGTGGEQYF. The CDR3 DNA reads as TGTGCCAGCAGCTTAGGGACAGGGGGCGAGCAGTACTTC.

This rearrangement joins TRBV6-5 to TRBJ1-3; D remains unclear. This CDR3 region has 11 residues. Trimming removed 6 bases at V and 3 bases at J, with 3 bases between. Per germline, CDR1 MNHEY and CDR2 SVGAGI. The CDR3 coding sequence is TGTGCCAGCAGAAGTGGAAACACCATATATTTT. Its translation is CASRSGNTIYF.

The V and J genes are TRBV11-2 and TRBJ2-5, with D possibly matching TRBD1 (7 bases). The CDR3 is 16 residues long. Trimming removed 5 bases from V and 5 bases from J, with 21 bases in between. The germline gives CDR1 SGHAT, CDR2 FQNNGV. The chain's CDR3 is CASSLDRAARGETQYF. In DNA form, the CDR3 reads TGTGCCAGCAGCCTTGACAGGGCCGCTCGGGGGGAGACCCAGTACTTC.

This clone was observed a single time. This sequence joins TRBV28 and TRBJ2-1; TRBD2 might be the D (7 bases). Germline V gene data show CDR1 as MDHEN and CDR2 as SYDVKM. Trimming left V 3 bases short and J 3 bases short, with 15 bases between. The CDR3 is 16 residues long. CDR3 protein: CASSLDGRGIYNEQFF. The CDR3 DNA follows: TGTGCCAGCAGTTTGGATGGGAGGGGGATCTACAATGAGCAGTTCTTC. Drawing the rest from reference TRBV28 and TRBJ2-1, the complete variable domain is DVKVTQSSRYLVKRTGEKVFLECVQDMDHENMFWYRQDPGLGLRLIYFSYDVKMKEKGDIPEGYSVSREKKERFSLILESASTNQTSMYLCASSLDGRGIYNEQFFGPGTRLTVL.

CDR3 sequence (DNA): TGTGCCAGCAGCGGGGCGGGAGGGCCAAATGAGCAGTTCTTC. Its translation is CASSGAGGPNEQFF. The rearrangement uses TRBV9 and TRBJ2-1; TRBD2 matches 9 bases. CDR1 SGDLS and CDR2 YYNGEE come from the germline V gene. J lost 7 bases, V lost 3 bases, and 5 bases had no gene match. There are 14 residues in the CDR3.

V and J are TRBV6-5 and TRBJ1-5, with 9 bases aligning to TRBD1. Germline CDR1 is MNHEY and CDR2 is SVGAGI. The CDR3 spans 14 residues. The V segment lost 6 bases and the J segment 7 bases; nucleotides outside the gene matches: 7. The CDR3 DNA is TGTGCCAGCAGCCGGGACAGGGCCACGCAGCCCCAGCATTTT. Its protein is CASSRDRATQPQHF.

This clone was seen a single time. V gene TRBV14 combines with J gene TRBJ1-5, with 7 bases matching TRBD1. CDR1 and CDR2 (germline): SGHDN, FVKESK. The CDR3 totals 17 residues. The V gene end was trimmed by 5 bases and the J gene end by 0 bases; junction bases not matched to a gene: 10. This CDR3 reads CASSFNRGSNSNQPQHF. The CDR3 nucleotides read TGTGCCAGCAGCTTCAACAGGGGCTCTAATAGCAATCAGCCCCAGCATTTT.

This sequence joins TRBV18 and TRBJ2-7; D is perhaps TRBD1 or TRBD2 (5 bases each). From germline, CDR1 is KGHSH and CDR2 LQKENI. Trimming stripped 2 bases from V and 3 bases from J, with 20 bases between. This CDR3 region has 17 residues. The DNA for the CDR3 is TGTGCCAGCTCACCAACCCCGGGGCGCTCGGAGAACTACGAGCAGTACTTC. Protein: CASSPTPGRSENYEQYF.

The chain has TRBV10-3 and TRBJ1-1; D possibly corresponds to TRBD1 (5 bases). The V end lost 7 bases, the J end lost 5 bases, and 8 bases lay between the germline ends. The CDR3 is made up of 11 amino acids. The germline CDR1 and CDR2 sequences are ENHRY and SYGVKD. The CDR3 nucleotides are TGTGCCATCAATAGGGGAACTGAAGCTTTCTTT. Its translation: CAINRGTEAFF.

The chain couples TRBV25-1 to TRBJ2-2; D is possibly TRBD1 (5 bases). V was trimmed by 5 bases and J by 7 bases, leaving 17 bases between them. Germline CDR1 is MGHDK and CDR2 is SYGVNS. The CDR3 length is 15 residues. The DNA for the CDR3 is TGTGCCAGCAGTTTAGACAGTCTCCCCAACGGGGAGCTGTTTTTT. Its protein is CASSLDSLPNGELFF. Variable domain in full (rest from reference TRBV25-1 and TRBJ2-2): EADIYQTPRYLVIGTGKKITLECSQTMGHDKMYWYQQDPGMELHLIHYSYGVNSTEKGDLSSESTVSRIRTEHFPLTLESARPSHTSQYLCASSLDSLPNGELFFGEGSRLTVL.

The chain employs TRBV7-2 and TRBJ2-1, with 9 bases that match TRBD2. This CDR3 contains 15 residues. The trim removed 0 bases at V and 8 bases at J, leaving 5 bases unmatched. Germline-derived CDR1 and CDR2 are SGHTA and FQGNSA. The CDR3, as DNA: TGTGCCAGCAGCTTAGCCGGTAGCGGGAGTTATGAGCAGTTCTTC. It encodes CASSLAGSGSYEQFF.

The gene calls are TRBV7-6 and TRBJ1-5; D is unclear. V was clipped by 1 base and J by 4 bases, with 5 bases between them. In germline, CDR1 is SGHVS, CDR2 FNYEAQ. CDR3 length: 13 amino acids. CDR3 protein: CASSLEPNQPQHF. The DNA for the CDR3 is TGTGCCAGCAGCTTAGAACCGAATCAGCCCCAGCATTTT.

This sequence joins TRBV4-2 and TRBJ1-2; no definite D call. The CDR3 spans 15 residues. The V gene's germline CDR1 is LGHNA and CDR2 YNFKEQ. Trimming left V 5 bases short and J 4 bases short, with 17 bases between. The CDR3 DNA sequence: TGTGCCAGCAGCGGGATCGGGGATCGAGTCTATGGCTACACCTTC. The encoded protein is CASSGIGDRVYGYTF.

V usage is TRBV6-1 and J usage is TRBJ2-7; 9 bases agree with TRBD1. The germline V gene encodes CDR1 MNHNS and CDR2 SASEGT. This CDR3 is 17 amino acids long. The trim removed 2 bases at V and 5 bases at J, leaving 13 bases unmatched. The CDR3 DNA is TGTGCCAGCAGTGAACGTCCCCCAGGGACAGGGATGGACGAGCAGTACTTC. Amino acids: CASSERPPGTGMDEQYF.

The rearrangement uses TRBV30 and TRBJ1-2, with TRBD1 matching 7 bases. Germline CDR1 and CDR2: GTSNPN and SVGIG (reference sequence). Losses at the gene ends were 2 bases for V and 2 bases for J; bases not matched to a gene: 14. The CDR3 contains 17 residues. The DNA of the CDR3 is TGTGCCTGGAGTCGCCTTCCAAAAAGGGGACAGAACTATGGCTACACCTTC. Protein: CAWSRLPKRGQNYGYTF. The full variable domain, with the rest looked up from reference TRBV30 and TRBJ1-2, is SQTIHQWPATLVQPVGSPLSLECTVEGTSNPNLYWYRQAAGRGLQLLFYSVGIGQISSEVPQNLSASRPQDRQFILSSKKLLLSDSGFYLCAWSRLPKRGQNYGYTFGSGTRLTVV.

J is TRBJ1-5 and V is TRBV4-3, with 8 nucleotides matching TRBD1. CDR3 length: 15 amino acids. Germline V gene lookup returns CDR1 LGHNA and CDR2 YSLEER. The V and J ends lost 2 bases and 4 bases, in that order; junction bases with no gene match: 4. CDR3 bases: TGCGCCAGCAGCCAAACAAGGACAGGGAATCAGCCCCAGCATTTT. As protein: CASSQTRTGNQPQHF.

The chain is built from TRBV19 and TRBJ1-4; 7 nucleotides align to TRBD1. Trimming removed 2 bases from V and 10 bases from J; junction bases left unmatched: 4. The CDR3 is 13 residues long. Germline CDR1 LNHDA, CDR2 SQIVND (reference sequence). The CDR3 region has the DNA TGTGCCAGTAGTATAATTGCAGGGGGAAAACTGTTTTTT. Translated: CASSIIAGGKLFF. Based on the CDR3 plus reference TRBV19 and TRBJ1-4, the full variable domain is DGGITQSPKYLFRKEGQNVTLSCEQNLNHDAMYWYRQDPGQGLRLIYYSQIVNDFQKGDIAEGYSVSREKKESFPLTVTSAQKNPTAFYLCASSIIAGGKLFFGSGTQLSVL.

This chain joins TRBV5-1 and TRBJ2-6; no firm D call. The CDR3 length is 16 residues. Trimming removed 3 bases at V and 0 bases at J, with 10 bases between. Germline V gene sequence: CDR1 SGHRS, CDR2 YFSETQ. The CDR3 coding sequence is TGCGCCAGCAGCTCCGCCAGGTTCTCTGGGGCCAACGTCCTGACTTTC. Its protein product is CASSSARFSGANVLTF.

This chain uses TRBV28 with TRBJ2-7; D may be TRBD2 (5 bases). Germline CDR1 is MDHEN and CDR2 is SYDVKM. Trimming stripped 4 bases from V and 9 bases from J, with 22 bases between. CDR3 length: 15 amino acids. CDR3 sequence: CASSSFREPAVGQYF. Written as DNA, the CDR3 is TGTGCCAGCAGTTCCTTTAGGGAGCCGGCCGTCGGGCAGTACTTC.

V usage is TRBV18 and J usage is TRBJ2-7, with 15 bases matching TRBD2. This CDR3 has 15 residues. Trimming took 6 bases from V and 4 from J; bases not matched to a gene: 4. Germline-derived CDR1 and CDR2 are KGHSH and LQKENI. CDR3 bases: TGTGCCAGCTCGTCTGGGACTAGCGGGAGGTACGAGCAGTACTTC. It encodes CASSSGTSGRYEQYF.

This CDR3 reads CASSLLYQETQYF. The CDR3 nucleotides read TGTGCCAGCAGCTTACTATACCAAGAGACCCAGTACTTC. V and J are TRBV5-8 and TRBJ2-5; no clear D. The CDR3 is 13 residues long. Germline lookup yields CDR1 SGHTS and CDR2 YDEGEE. Trimming left V 2 bases short and J 0 bases short, with 5 bases between.

The chain joins TRBV7-6 to TRBJ2-6; TRBD1 matches at 10 bases. The CDR3 extends over 19 amino acids. Germline-derived CDR1 and CDR2 are SGHVS and FNYEAQ. V shed 2 bases, J shed 0 bases, and the junction held 7 bases outside the gene matches. The CDR3 reads CASSLKPGQGVSGANVLTF. The DNA for the CDR3 is TGTGCCAGCAGCTTAAAGCCCGGACAGGGGGTCTCTGGGGCCAACGTCCTGACTTTC.

To note about this clone: Other DNA sequences within the sample encode an identical CDR3. The chain links TRBV7-2 to TRBJ2-7, with TRBD1 matching 11 bases. CDR1 and CDR2 (germline): SGHTA, FQGNSA. This CDR3 has 14 amino acids. V shed 4 bases and J 3 bases; nucleotides not matched to a gene: 2. Here the CDR3 DNA reads TGTGCCAGCAGCTGGGACAGGGGGAACTACGAGCAGTACTTC. Protein: CASSWDRGNYEQYF.

The gene calls are TRBV7-9 and TRBJ2-1; 8 bases align to TRBD2. The V and J ends lost 5 bases and 0 bases, in that order; junction bases with no gene match: 3. CDR3 size: 15 residues. Germline CDR1 is SEHNR and CDR2 is FQNEAQ (reference sequence). The CDR3, as DNA: TGTGCCAGCAGCCCCAGCGGGAGCTCCTACAATGAGCAGTTCTTC. Translated, it gives CASSPSGSSYNEQFF.